Below, 10 T cell receptor beta chains from the same sample are listed, as sequenced in a study of blood T cell repertoires in COVID-19. Repertoires were generated with immunoSEQ multiplex PCR, while TCRdb's copy carries only in-frame clones and drops some. The sample includes 200,000 or so clones, around 89% seen only once; the top ten take approximately 1.8%. Input material: peripheral blood. These TCRs come from a man between 65 and 80 years old with acute or convalescent COVID-19.

Comments on this clone: The same CDR3 arises from other DNA sequences in this sample as well. The genes are TRBV29-1 and TRBJ2-3, with a tentative D call TRBD2 (6 bases). V was shortened by 6 bases and J by 2 bases, with 15 bases between the two germline ends. CDR1 is SQVTM, CDR2 ANQGSEA, per germline. The CDR3 consists of 14 residues. Written as DNA, the CDR3 is TGCAGCGTCGGACCGGGACTTAACACAGATACGCAGTATTTT. Residues: CSVGPGLNTDTQYF.

The V call is TRBV20-1, the J call TRBJ2-7; 13 bases match TRBD2. The CDR3 has 15 amino acids. CDR1 and CDR2 (germline): DFQATT, SNEGSKA (reference sequence). With 3 bases clipped from V and 6 bases from J, the junction kept 8 bases outside the gene matches. CDR3: CSASPTSGRAVEQYF. CDR3 bases: TGCAGTGCTAGTCCTACTAGCGGGAGGGCCGTCGAGCAGTACTTC.

J is TRBJ2-3 and V is TRBV5-8; perhaps TRBD1 as D (6 bases). Trimming took 6 bases from V and 4 from J, leaving 21 bases between them. The germline gives CDR1 SGHTS, CDR2 YDEGEE. The CDR3 is 16 amino acids. The CDR3 region has the DNA TGTGCCAGCAACTTTGGAGTGGGGGCAGGGGCAGATACGCAGTATTTT. It is translated as CASNFGVGAGADTQYF.

The rearrangement joins TRBV5-5 to TRBJ2-6; 10 bases fit TRBD1. Germline assignment: CDR1 SGHKS and CDR2 YYEKEE (reference sequence). With 6 bases clipped from V and 0 bases from J, the junction kept 9 bases outside the gene matches. The CDR3 covers 18 residues. The DNA for the CDR3 is TGTGCCAGCACCTTTGGGGACAGGGGTCTCTCTGGGGCCAACGTCCTGACTTTC. This codes for CASTFGDRGLSGANVLTF.

The V call is TRBV4-3, the J call TRBJ2-7, with D maybe TRBD2 (6 bases). The CDR3 loop spans 14 amino acids. The germline gives CDR1 LGHNA, CDR2 YSLEER. Trimming shortened V by 1 base and J by 5 bases, and 12 bases separated the two germline ends. The CDR3, as DNA: TGCGCCAGCAGCCAAGCGGGACTCCCCAACGAGCAGTACTTC. Protein: CASSQAGLPNEQYF.

The chain has TRBV5-1 and TRBJ1-3; D perhaps matches TRBD1 (6 bases). The CDR3 is made up of 15 amino acids. Germline V gene lookup returns CDR1 SGHRS and CDR2 YFSETQ. With 4 bases removed from V and 1 base from J, the gap between germline ends came to 12 bases. The CDR3 DNA reads TGCGCCAGCAGCATCAATAGGGGGTCTGGAAACACCATATATTTT. Translating it yields CASSINRGSGNTIYF.

V is TRBV5-8 and J is TRBJ2-2; 8 positions match TRBD2. The CDR3 is made up of 15 amino acids. Germline V CDR1 and CDR2: SGHTS, YDEGEE. Losses at the gene ends were 2 bases for V and 7 bases for J; bases not matched to a gene: 7. CDR3 residues: CASSLGGRSGGELFF. CDR3 in DNA: TGTGCCAGCAGCTTAGGCGGGAGGAGCGGCGGGGAGCTGTTTTTT.

This chain uses TRBV5-4 with TRBJ1-1; the match to TRBD1 covers 9 bases. Germline-derived CDR1 and CDR2 are SGHNT and YYREEE (reference sequence). V shed 3 bases, J shed 7 bases, and the junction held 7 bases outside the gene matches. The CDR3 spans 14 residues. CDR3 DNA: TGTGCCAGCAGCTCCCTAGGGACAGGGATTGAAGCTTTCTTT. Translation: CASSSLGTGIEAFF.

The chain joins TRBV7-2 to TRBJ1-2; D not certain. The germline CDR1 and CDR2 sequences are SGHTA and FQGNSA. The CDR3 has 13 residues. V lost 0 bases, J lost 5 bases, and 7 bases lay in between. CDR3 amino acids: CASSLASAYGYTF. The CDR3 DNA reads TGTGCCAGCAGCTTAGCGTCCGCGTATGGCTACACCTTC.

This clone was seen many times. This chain links TRBV11-1 with TRBJ2-5; 12 bases agree with TRBD2. The CDR3 has 15 residues. Trimming removed 6 bases from V and 4 bases from J; junction bases left unmatched: 6. The germline V gene has CDR1 SGHAT and CDR2 FQDESV (reference sequence). The CDR3 bases are TGTGCCAGCAGTCCAAGACTAGCGGGAGTAGAGACCCAGTACTTC. As protein: CASSPRLAGVETQYF.